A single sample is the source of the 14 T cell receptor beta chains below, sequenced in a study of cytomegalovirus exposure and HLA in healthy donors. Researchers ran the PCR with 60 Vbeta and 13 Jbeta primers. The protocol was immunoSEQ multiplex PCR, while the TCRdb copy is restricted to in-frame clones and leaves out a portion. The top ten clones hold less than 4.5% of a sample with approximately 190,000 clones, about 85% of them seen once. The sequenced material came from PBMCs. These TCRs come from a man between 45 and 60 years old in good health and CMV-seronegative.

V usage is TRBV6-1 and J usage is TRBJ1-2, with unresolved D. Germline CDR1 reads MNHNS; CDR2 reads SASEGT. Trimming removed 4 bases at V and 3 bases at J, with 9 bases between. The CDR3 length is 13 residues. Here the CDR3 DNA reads TGTGCCAGCAGTGCGGTGAGGGACTATGGCTACACCTTC. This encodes CASSAVRDYGYTF.

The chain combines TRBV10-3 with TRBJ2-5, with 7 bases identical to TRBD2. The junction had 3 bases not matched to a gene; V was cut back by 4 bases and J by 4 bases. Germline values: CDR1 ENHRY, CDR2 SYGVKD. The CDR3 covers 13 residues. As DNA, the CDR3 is TGTGCCATCAGTGCAGGACTAGGAGAGACCCAGTACTTC. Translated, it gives CAISAGLGETQYF.

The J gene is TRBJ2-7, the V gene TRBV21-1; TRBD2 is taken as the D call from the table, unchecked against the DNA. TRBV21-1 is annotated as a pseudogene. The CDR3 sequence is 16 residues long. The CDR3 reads CASSFLWDLLAYEQYF. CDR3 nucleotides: TGTGCCAGCAGCTTCCTGTGGGACTTACTAGCCTACGAGCAGTACTTC.

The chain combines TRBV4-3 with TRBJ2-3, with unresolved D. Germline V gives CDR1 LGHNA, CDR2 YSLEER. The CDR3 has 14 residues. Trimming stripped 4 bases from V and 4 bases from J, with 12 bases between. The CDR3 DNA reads TGCGCCAGCAGCCCCCGAGCGCAGTCAGATACGCAGTATTTT. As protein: CASSPRAQSDTQYF.

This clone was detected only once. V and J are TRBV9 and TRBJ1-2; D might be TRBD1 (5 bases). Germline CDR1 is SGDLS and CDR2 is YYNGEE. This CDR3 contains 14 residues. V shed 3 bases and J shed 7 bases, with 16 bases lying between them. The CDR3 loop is CASSERAGKSGYTF. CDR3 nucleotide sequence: TGTGCCAGCAGCGAGCGTGCAGGGAAAAGTGGCTACACCTTC.

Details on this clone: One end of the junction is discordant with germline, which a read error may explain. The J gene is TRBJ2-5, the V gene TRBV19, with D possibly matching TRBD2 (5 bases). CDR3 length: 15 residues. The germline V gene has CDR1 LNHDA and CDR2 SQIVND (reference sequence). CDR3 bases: TGTACCAGTAGTCGGCTTGAGGGTCGTCAAGAGACCCAGTACTTC. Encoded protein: CTSSRLEGRQETQYF. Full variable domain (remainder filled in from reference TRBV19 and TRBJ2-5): DGGITQSPKYLFRKEGQNVTLSCEQNLNHDAMYWYRQDPGQGLRLIYYSQIVNDFQKGDIAEGYSVSREKKESFPLTVTSAQKNPTAFYLCTSSRLEGRQETQYFGPGTRLLVL.

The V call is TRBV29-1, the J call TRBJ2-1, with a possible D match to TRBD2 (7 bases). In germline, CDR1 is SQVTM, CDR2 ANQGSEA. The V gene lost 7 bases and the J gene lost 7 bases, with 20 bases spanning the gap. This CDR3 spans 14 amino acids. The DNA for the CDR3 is TGCAGCGCCTGGGGGGGAGGGGGTCGGAATGAGCAGTTCTTC. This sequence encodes CSAWGGGGRNEQFF.

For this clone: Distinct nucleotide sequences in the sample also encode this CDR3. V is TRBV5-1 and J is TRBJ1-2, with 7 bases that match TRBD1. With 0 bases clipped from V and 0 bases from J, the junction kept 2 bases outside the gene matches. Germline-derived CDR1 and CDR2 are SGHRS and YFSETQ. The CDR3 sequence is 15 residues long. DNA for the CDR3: TGCGCCAGCAGCTTGGCGCAGGGGGCTAACTATGGCTACACCTTC. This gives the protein CASSLAQGANYGYTF.

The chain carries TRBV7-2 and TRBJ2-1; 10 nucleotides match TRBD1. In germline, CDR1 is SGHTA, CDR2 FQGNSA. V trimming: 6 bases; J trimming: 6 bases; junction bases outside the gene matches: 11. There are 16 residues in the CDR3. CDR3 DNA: TGTGCCAGCAGTCCGCCCGAGACAGGGGGCTTCAATGAGCAGTTCTTC. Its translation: CASSPPETGGFNEQFF.

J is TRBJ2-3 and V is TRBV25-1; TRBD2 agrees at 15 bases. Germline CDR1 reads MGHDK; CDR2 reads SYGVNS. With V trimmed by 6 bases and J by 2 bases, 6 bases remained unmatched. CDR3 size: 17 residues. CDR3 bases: TGTGCCAGCAGGGGACTAGCGGGGGGCCCTTTCACAGATACGCAGTATTTT. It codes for CASRGLAGGPFTDTQYF.

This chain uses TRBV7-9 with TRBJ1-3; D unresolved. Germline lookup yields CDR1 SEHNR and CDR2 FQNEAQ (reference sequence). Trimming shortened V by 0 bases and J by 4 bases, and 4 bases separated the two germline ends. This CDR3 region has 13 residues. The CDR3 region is CASSLARGNTIYF. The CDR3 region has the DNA TGTGCCAGCAGCTTAGCGCGGGGAAACACCATATATTTT.

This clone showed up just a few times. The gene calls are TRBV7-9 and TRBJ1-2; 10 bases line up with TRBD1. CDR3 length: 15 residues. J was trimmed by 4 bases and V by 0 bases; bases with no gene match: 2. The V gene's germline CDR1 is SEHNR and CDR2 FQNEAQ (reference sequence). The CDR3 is CASSLAGQGSYGYTF. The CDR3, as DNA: TGTGCCAGCAGCTTAGCGGGACAGGGGAGCTATGGCTACACCTTC.

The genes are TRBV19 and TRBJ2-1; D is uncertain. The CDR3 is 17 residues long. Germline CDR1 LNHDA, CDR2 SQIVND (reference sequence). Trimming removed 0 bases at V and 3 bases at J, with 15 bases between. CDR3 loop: CASSIDRSSFIYNEQFF. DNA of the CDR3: TGTGCCAGTAGTATAGATCGGTCGTCCTTTATCTACAATGAGCAGTTCTTC.

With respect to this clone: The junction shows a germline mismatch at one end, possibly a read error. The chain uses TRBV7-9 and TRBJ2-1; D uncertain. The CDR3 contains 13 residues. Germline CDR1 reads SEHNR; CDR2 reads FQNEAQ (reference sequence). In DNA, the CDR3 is TGTGTCAGCAGCTTCAACTCCTACAATGAGCAGTTCTTC. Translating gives CVSSFNSYNEQFF. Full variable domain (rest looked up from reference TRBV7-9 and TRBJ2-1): DTGVSQNPRHKITKRGQNVTFRCDPISEHNRLYWYRQTLGQGPEFLTYFQNEAQLEKSRLLSDRFSAERPKGSFSTLEIQRTEQGDSAMYLCVSSFNSYNEQFFGPGTRLTVL.